These 30 T cell receptor beta chains were sequenced from one sample in a study of T cell changes during pregnancy in multiple sclerosis. Sequencing used immunoSEQ multiplex PCR; TCRdb keeps in-frame clones, though not all of them. The sample contains under 85,000 clones, 75% to 95% of which appear only once. The source material was CD4+ T cells from peripheral blood mononuclear cells, sampled in the second trimester of pregnancy. The receptors come from a female donor with multiple sclerosis, enrolled in a pregnancy study.

The chain couples TRBV28 to TRBJ2-7, with 7 bases matching TRBD1. Germline V gene data show CDR1 as MDHEN and CDR2 as SYDVKM. This CDR3 comprises 14 residues. The V and J ends lost 5 bases and 4 bases, in that order; junction bases with no gene match: 8. As DNA, the CDR3 is TGTGCCAGCAGTAAACAGGGGTCTATGTACGAGCAGTACTTC. Translation gives CASSKQGSMYEQYF.

V usage is TRBV19 and J usage is TRBJ2-3, with 15 bases lining up with TRBD2. CDR3 size: 16 residues. Trimming removed 6 bases from V and 5 bases from J; junction bases left unmatched: 6. Germline-derived CDR1 and CDR2 are LNHDA and SQIVND (reference sequence). The DNA of the CDR3 is TGTGCCAGTAGACGACCGGGACTAGCGGGAGGAGATACGCAGTATTTT. Its translation is CASRRPGLAGGDTQYF. Full variable domain (missing parts from reference TRBV19 and TRBJ2-3): DGGITQSPKYLFRKEGQNVTLSCEQNLNHDAMYWYRQDPGQGLRLIYYSQIVNDFQKGDIAEGYSVSREKKESFPLTVTSAQKNPTAFYLCASRRPGLAGGDTQYFGPGTRLTVL.

This clone was observed a few times. The chain joins TRBV28 to TRBJ2-7; 8 nucleotides line up with TRBD2. The CDR3 runs 13 residues. J gave up 6 bases and V 6 bases, and 7 bases lay outside the gene matches. CDR1 and CDR2 (germline): MDHEN, SYDVKM. CDR3 loop: CASRPGGPREQYF. For the CDR3, the DNA is TGTGCCAGCAGGCCGGGAGGGCCCCGCGAGCAGTACTTC.

V gene TRBV5-1 combines with J gene TRBJ2-4; a possible D gene is TRBD2 (5 bases). This CDR3 has 17 amino acids. Germline V lookup: CDR1 SGHRS, CDR2 YFSETQ. V was pared by 2 bases and J by 6 bases, with 21 bases between. The chain's CDR3 is CASSFDPADGKLNIQYF. CDR3 nucleotide sequence: TGCGCCAGCAGCTTCGACCCCGCGGACGGGAAACTAAACATTCAGTACTTC. The full variable domain, with the rest looked up from reference TRBV5-1 and TRBJ2-4, is KAGVTQTPRYLIKTRGQQVTLSCSPISGHRSVSWYQQTPGQGLQFLFEYFSETQRNKGNFPGRFSGRQFSNSRSEMNVSTLELGDSALYLCASSFDPADGKLNIQYFGAGTRLSVL.

This rearrangement joins TRBV10-3 to TRBJ2-1; D is unclear. V was clipped by 0 bases and J by 0 bases, with 12 bases between them. This CDR3 is 17 amino acids long. The germline CDR1 and CDR2 sequences are ENHRY and SYGVKD. For the CDR3, the DNA is TGTGCCATCAGTGAGTCGGTAGAGCTGAGCTCCTACAATGAGCAGTTCTTC. Translation: CAISESVELSSYNEQFF.

The genes are TRBV7-2 and TRBJ2-7, with D unclear. Trimming took off 5 bases at V and 2 bases at J, with 10 bases between the two ends. There are 13 residues in the CDR3. Germline V gives CDR1 SGHTA, CDR2 FQGNSA. The CDR3: CASSPTIPYEQYF. CDR3 coding DNA: TGTGCCAGCAGCCCAACAATACCCTACGAGCAGTACTTC.

The V gene is TRBV11-3, the J gene TRBJ2-1; 10 bases fit TRBD2. Germline values: CDR1 SGHNT, CDR2 YENEEA. This CDR3 is built from 17 residues. The junction had 11 bases not matched to a gene; V was cut back by 3 bases and J by 6 bases. The CDR3 region is CASSFPFSGGSTNEQFF. CDR3 sequence (DNA): TGTGCCAGCAGCTTCCCCTTTAGCGGGGGGTCGACCAATGAGCAGTTCTTC.

This chain uses TRBV5-1 with TRBJ2-1, with D possibly matching TRBD1 (6 bases). The germline V gene encodes CDR1 SGHRS and CDR2 YFSETQ. V was shortened by 0 bases and J by 5 bases, with 21 bases between the two germline ends. This CDR3 comprises 18 residues. The CDR3 sequence: CASSLVSGGLRPHNEQFF. In DNA, the CDR3 is TGCGCCAGCAGCTTGGTTTCTGGGGGCCTCCGTCCGCACAATGAGCAGTTCTTC.

The rearrangement links TRBV7-3 to TRBJ1-6; possible D gene TRBD1, 6 bases. Per the germline V gene, CDR1 is SGHTA and CDR2 is FQGTGA. This CDR3 is built from 15 residues. Trimming took 5 bases from V and 7 from J, leaving 15 bases between them. CDR3 residues: CASSPRAGTNSPLHF. In DNA, the CDR3 is TGTGCCAGCAGCCCGAGGGCAGGGACAAATTCACCCCTCCACTTT.

The V call is TRBV6-5, the J call TRBJ1-1, with D hard to call. This CDR3 spans 14 amino acids. V shed 3 bases and J shed 2 bases, with 10 bases lying between them. Per germline, CDR1 MNHEY and CDR2 SVGAGI. DNA for the CDR3: TGTGCCAGCAGTTATGCGCAGCGAAACACTGAAGCTTTCTTT. Its protein product is CASSYAQRNTEAFF.

The chain couples TRBV5-1 to TRBJ2-4; no firm D call. With 0 bases removed from V and 7 bases from J, the gap between germline ends came to 14 bases. From germline, CDR1 is SGHRS and CDR2 YFSETQ. This CDR3 comprises 15 residues. This CDR3 is CASSLGERLLNIQYF. Here the CDR3 DNA reads TGCGCCAGCAGCTTGGGCGAGAGGCTGCTGAACATTCAGTACTTC.

The chain combines TRBV5-1 with TRBJ2-3; 8 bases are shared with TRBD2. The germline gives CDR1 SGHRS, CDR2 YFSETQ. The CDR3 covers 15 residues. V trimming: 0 bases; J trimming: 5 bases; junction bases outside the gene matches: 5. The CDR3 spells CASSLDGREGDTQYF. Written as DNA, the CDR3 is TGCGCCAGCAGCTTGGACGGACGGGAGGGAGATACGCAGTATTTT.

The rearrangement joins TRBV5-1 to TRBJ2-7, with 9 bases matching TRBD1. V trimming: 4 bases; J trimming: 2 bases; junction bases outside the gene matches: 4. The CDR3 consists of 14 residues. Per germline, CDR1 SGHRS and CDR2 YFSETQ. CDR3 coding DNA: TGCGCCAGCAGCCCAGGGACAGGGACCTACGAGCAGTACTTC. As protein: CASSPGTGTYEQYF.

The gene calls are TRBV7-9 and TRBJ2-2; the match to TRBD2 covers 8 bases. J gave up 5 bases and V 6 bases, and 8 bases lay outside the gene matches. The CDR3 is made up of 15 amino acids. The germline V gene has CDR1 SEHNR and CDR2 FQNEAQ (reference sequence). CDR3 DNA sequence: TGTGCCAGCAGGGTCAGCGGGGGAGGAACCGGGGAGCTGTTTTTT. This encodes CASRVSGGGTGELFF.

CDR3 region: CASSPGGTWNEQFF. The CDR3 DNA follows: TGTGCCAGCTCACCAGGAGGCACCTGGAATGAGCAGTTCTTC. The chain carries TRBV18 and TRBJ2-1, with D tentatively TRBD2 (5 bases). The CDR3 contains 14 residues. Germline CDR1 reads KGHSH; CDR2 reads LQKENI. Trimming left V 2 bases short and J 7 bases short, with 12 bases between.

This chain links TRBV2 with TRBJ2-1, with a weak D call TRBD1 (6 bases). The germline V gene has CDR1 SNHLY and CDR2 FYNNEI. The ends were cut back, 7 bases at V and 16 bases at J, with 26 bases in the middle. This CDR3 contains 14 residues. CDR3 in amino acids: CASTTGFGQLASFF. The CDR3 DNA follows: TGTGCCAGCACCACAGGGTTTGGGCAGCTGGCCTCTTTCTTC.

This clone showed up just once. The chain combines TRBV9 with TRBJ1-3, with D tentatively TRBD1 (5 bases). The germline V gene has CDR1 SGDLS and CDR2 YYNGEE. CDR3 size: 16 residues. V lost 3 bases to trimming and J lost 4 bases, with 17 bases between them. CDR3 residues: CASSAGRDRSGNTIYF. In DNA, the CDR3 is TGTGCCAGCAGCGCCGGGAGAGACAGATCCGGAAACACCATATATTTT.

V gene TRBV29-1 combines with J gene TRBJ1-6; 7 bases are shared with TRBD1. Unmatched junction bases numbered 13, after V lost 0 bases and J lost 2 bases. This CDR3 has 19 amino acids. Per germline, CDR1 SQVTM and CDR2 ANQGSEA. The CDR3 sequence is CSVEDRGRGLTTYNSPLHF. Written as DNA, the CDR3 is TGCAGCGTTGAAGATCGGGGCAGGGGGTTAACCACCTATAATTCACCCCTCCACTTT.

This clone showed up just once. This sequence joins TRBV5-6 and TRBJ2-7; a weak D match, TRBD2 (5 bases). The germline V gene encodes CDR1 SGHDT and CDR2 YYEEEE. V lost 0 bases to trimming and J lost 3 bases, with 13 bases between them. The CDR3 consists of 15 residues. CDR3 DNA sequence: TGTGCCAGCAGCTTGGGAGGGCGAAACTTCTACGAGCAGTACTTC. It translates to CASSLGGRNFYEQYF.

The chain carries TRBV5-1 and TRBJ2-3; D is perhaps TRBD1 (6 bases). V dropped 5 bases and J dropped 1 base, with 14 bases sitting between them. Germline CDR1 and CDR2: SGHRS and YFSETQ. The CDR3 has 15 residues. CDR3 in amino acids: CASSFAGDGTDTQYF. The CDR3 coding sequence is TGCGCCAGCAGTTTTGCAGGGGACGGCACAGATACGCAGTATTTT.

The rearrangement uses TRBV7-2 and TRBJ2-1; TRBD2 aligns across 7 bases. Germline CDR1 is SGHTA and CDR2 is FQGNSA. Germline trimming cut 4 bases from V and 4 bases from J; bases unmatched to any gene: 10. The CDR3 loop spans 16 amino acids. CDR3 in DNA: TGTGCCAGCAGCTCATGGACTAGGAGGGGTTACAATGAGCAGTTCTTC. Protein: CASSSWTRRGYNEQFF.

This chain joins TRBV6-5 and TRBJ1-2; D is unclear. The V gene's germline CDR1 is MNHEY and CDR2 SVGAGI. The CDR3 spans 13 residues. V lost 6 bases and J lost 8, with 16 bases in between. CDR3 region: CASSLTPLQGYTF. DNA for the CDR3: TGTGCCAGCAGCCTGACACCTCTCCAGGGCTACACCTTC.

The rearrangement joins TRBV30 to TRBJ1-4, with 10 bases aligning to TRBD1. CDR3 length: 13 residues. In germline, CDR1 is GTSNPN, CDR2 SVGIG (reference sequence). The V segment lost 5 bases and the J segment 7 bases; nucleotides outside the gene matches: 4. As DNA, the CDR3 is TGTGCCTGGGCTCGGGACAGGGGTGAAAAACTGTTTTTT. It is translated as CAWARDRGEKLFF. Full variable domain (rest looked up from reference TRBV30 and TRBJ1-4): SQTIHQWPATLVQPVGSPLSLECTVEGTSNPNLYWYRQAAGRGLQLLFYSVGIGQISSEVPQNLSASRPQDRQFILSSKKLLLSDSGFYLCAWARDRGEKLFFGSGTQLSVL.

This clone was observed a single time. The gene calls are TRBV6-1 and TRBJ2-4; possible D gene TRBD2, 5 bases. This CDR3 spans 12 amino acids. CDR1 is MNHNS, CDR2 SASEGT, per germline. Trimming pared 4 bases from V and 8 bases from J, leaving 9 bases between. CDR3 protein: CASSAKRDIQYF. CDR3 DNA sequence: TGTGCCAGCAGTGCCAAGAGGGACATTCAGTACTTC.

The genes are TRBV27 and TRBJ2-3, with TRBD2 identical over 8 bases. The CDR3 covers 17 residues. The germline CDR1 and CDR2 sequences are MNHEY and SMNVEV (reference sequence). Trimming cost V 3 bases and J 2 bases; bases outside gene matches: 10. This chain's CDR3 is CASSFFPPGRATDTQYF. The CDR3 coding sequence is TGTGCCAGCAGTTTTTTCCCCCCCGGGAGGGCCACAGATACGCAGTATTTT.

This chain links TRBV19 with TRBJ2-4; 8 nucleotides agree with TRBD1. V lost 6 bases and J lost 9; bases outside the gene matches: 10. The CDR3 consists of 14 residues. Germline CDR1 and CDR2: LNHDA and SQIVND (reference sequence). The CDR3 is CASSGTGVPSIQYF. The CDR3 DNA is TGTGCCAGTAGCGGGACAGGTGTCCCGAGCATTCAGTACTTC.

In its sample, this clone was seen once. The CDR3 here is CASNPGGGKAFF. CDR3 coding DNA: TGTGCCAGCAACCCGGGGGGGGGAAAAGCTTTCTTT. V gene TRBV11-3 combines with J gene TRBJ1-1; D is possibly TRBD1 (5 bases). This CDR3 spans 12 amino acids. With 7 bases removed from V and 9 bases from J, the gap between germline ends came to 15 bases. The V gene's germline CDR1 is SGHNT and CDR2 YENEEA.

This chain joins TRBV7-2 and TRBJ2-1; a possible D gene is TRBD2 (6 bases). V was shortened by 4 bases and J by 10 bases, with 20 bases between the two germline ends. Germline V gene data show CDR1 as SGHTA and CDR2 as FQGNSA. The CDR3 is made up of 15 amino acids. The DNA for the CDR3 is TGTGCCAGCAGCTCCTCAACGGCGGGGCGAGGGGAGCAGTTCTTC. Its translation is CASSSSTAGRGEQFF.

This clone is medium-sized (0.01 to 0.1%) by share. The V gene is TRBV5-4, the J gene TRBJ1-1; 7 nucleotides match TRBD1. With 2 bases clipped from V and 4 bases from J, the junction kept 2 bases outside the gene matches. This CDR3 is 13 amino acids long. In germline, CDR1 is SGHNT, CDR2 YYREEE (reference sequence). CDR3 DNA: TGTGCCAGCAGCTTTCCAGGGGGCACTGAAGCTTTCTTT. This codes for CASSFPGGTEAFF.

This chain links TRBV6-6 with TRBJ1-2; 7 bases align to TRBD1. Germline V gives CDR1 MNHNY, CDR2 SVGAGI (reference sequence). Trimming cost V 5 bases and J 6 bases; bases outside gene matches: 9. This CDR3 is 14 amino acids long. DNA of the CDR3: TGTGCCAGCAGTCGCGAGACAGGGTTTAATGGCTACACCTTC. It codes for CASSRETGFNGYTF.